The 5 T cell receptor beta chains presented below share a single source sample, sequenced in a study of shared clonotypes between healthy human individuals. The naive CD8 population came from CD45RO-negative cells selected for CCR7, without terminally differentiated effector memory CD45RA+ cells. Some clones are missing from TCRdb's copy, which holds only in-frame ones; the method was immunoSEQ multiplex PCR. The sample holds around 650,000 clones; approximately 96% are singletons and the top ten take about 0.11%. Sequencing was carried out using naive CD8+ T cells sorted from blood. These receptors were collected from a woman aged 25 to 39 in good health.

This clone appeared once. The chain employs TRBV28 and TRBJ2-7; D might be TRBD1 or TRBD2, each matching 5 bases. The CDR3 covers 14 residues. Trimming shortened V by 1 base and J by 2 bases, and 9 bases separated the two germline ends. The germline gives CDR1 MDHEN, CDR2 SYDVKM. CDR3 region: CASSLLGETYEQYF. Written as DNA, the CDR3 is TGTGCCAGCAGTTTATTGGGGGAAACCTACGAGCAGTACTTC.

The chain is built from TRBV7-9 and TRBJ2-1; no clear D gene. The V end was cut by 6 bases, the J end by 4 bases, with 4 bases between. The germline gives CDR1 SEHNR, CDR2 FQNEAQ (reference sequence). This CDR3 is built from 11 residues. This CDR3 is CASRDYNEQFF. CDR3 nucleotides: TGTGCCAGCAGGGATTACAATGAGCAGTTCTTC.

This clone was seen many times. The genes are TRBV10-2 and TRBJ2-7; 7 bases are a match to TRBD1. CDR1 and CDR2 from the germline V gene are WSHSY and SAAADI. This CDR3 contains 11 residues. Losses at the gene ends were 7 bases for V and 6 bases for J; bases not matched to a gene: 3. CDR3 region: CASTDRVEQYF. The DNA of the CDR3 is TGCGCCAGCACTGACAGGGTCGAGCAGTACTTC.

The chain joins TRBV19 to TRBJ2-7; D not certain. Germline V gene sequence: CDR1 LNHDA, CDR2 SQIVND (reference sequence). The ends were cut back, 3 bases at V and 1 base at J, with 10 bases in the middle. The CDR3 loop spans 14 amino acids. CDR3 sequence (DNA): TGTGCCAGTAGTATGAACGGAATATCCTACGAGCAGTACTTC. This translates into CASSMNGISYEQYF.

V usage is TRBV28 and J usage is TRBJ2-2; D gene uncertain. Germline V gene lookup returns CDR1 MDHEN and CDR2 SYDVKM. V lost 6 bases, J lost 4 bases, and 15 bases lay in between. The CDR3 runs to 15 residues. The CDR3 DNA reads as TGTGCCAGCAGCAGCAGCCACCGGATCACCGGGGAGCTGTTTTTT. Protein: CASSSSHRITGELFF.